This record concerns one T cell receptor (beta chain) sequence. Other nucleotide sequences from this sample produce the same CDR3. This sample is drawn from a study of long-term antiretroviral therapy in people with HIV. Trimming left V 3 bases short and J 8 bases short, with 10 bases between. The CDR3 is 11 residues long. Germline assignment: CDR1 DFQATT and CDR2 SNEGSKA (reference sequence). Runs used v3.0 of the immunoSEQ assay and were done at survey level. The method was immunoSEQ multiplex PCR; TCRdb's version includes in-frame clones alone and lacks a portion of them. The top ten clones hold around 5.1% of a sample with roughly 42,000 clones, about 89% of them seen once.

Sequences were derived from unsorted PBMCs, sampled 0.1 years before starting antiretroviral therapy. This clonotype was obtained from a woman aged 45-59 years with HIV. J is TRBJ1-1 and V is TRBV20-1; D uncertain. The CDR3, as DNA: TGCAGTGCTAGTCTAGGGAGGGAAGCTTTCTTT. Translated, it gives CSASLGREAFF.